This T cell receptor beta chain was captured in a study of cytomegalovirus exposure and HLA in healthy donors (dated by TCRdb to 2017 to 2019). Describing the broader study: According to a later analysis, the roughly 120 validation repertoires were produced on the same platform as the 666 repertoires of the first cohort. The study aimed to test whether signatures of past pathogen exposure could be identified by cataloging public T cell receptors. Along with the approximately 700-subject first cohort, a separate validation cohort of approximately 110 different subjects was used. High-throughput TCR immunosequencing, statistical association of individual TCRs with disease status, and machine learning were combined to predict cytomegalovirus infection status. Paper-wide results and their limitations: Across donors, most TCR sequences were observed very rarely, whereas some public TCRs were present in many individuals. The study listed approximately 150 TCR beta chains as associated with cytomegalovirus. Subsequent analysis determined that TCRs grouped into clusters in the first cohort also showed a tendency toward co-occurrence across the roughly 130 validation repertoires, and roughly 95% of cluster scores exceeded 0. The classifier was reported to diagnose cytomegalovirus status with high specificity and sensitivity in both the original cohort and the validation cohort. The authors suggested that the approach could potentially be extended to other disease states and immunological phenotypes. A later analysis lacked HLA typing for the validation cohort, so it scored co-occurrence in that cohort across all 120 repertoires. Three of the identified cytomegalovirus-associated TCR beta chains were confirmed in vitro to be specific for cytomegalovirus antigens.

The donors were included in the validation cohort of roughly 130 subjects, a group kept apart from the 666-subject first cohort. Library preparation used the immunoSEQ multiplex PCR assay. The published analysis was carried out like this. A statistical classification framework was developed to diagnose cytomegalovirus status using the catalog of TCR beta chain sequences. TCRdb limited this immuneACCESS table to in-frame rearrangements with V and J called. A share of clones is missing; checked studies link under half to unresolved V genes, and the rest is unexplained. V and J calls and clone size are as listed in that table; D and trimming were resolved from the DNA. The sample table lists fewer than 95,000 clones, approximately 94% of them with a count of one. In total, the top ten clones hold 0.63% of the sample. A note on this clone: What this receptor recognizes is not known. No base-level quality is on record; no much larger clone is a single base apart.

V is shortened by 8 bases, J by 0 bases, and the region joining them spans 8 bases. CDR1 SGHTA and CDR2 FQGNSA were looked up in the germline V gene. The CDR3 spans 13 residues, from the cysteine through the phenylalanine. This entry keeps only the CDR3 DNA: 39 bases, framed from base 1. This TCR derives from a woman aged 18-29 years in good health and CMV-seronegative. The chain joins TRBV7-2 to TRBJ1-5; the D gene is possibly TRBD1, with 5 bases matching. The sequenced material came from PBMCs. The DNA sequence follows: TGTGCCAGCGGGGCAACTAGCAATCAGCCCCAGCATTTT. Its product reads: CASGATSNQPQHF.